These 13 T cell receptor beta chains came from one sample sequenced in a study of identical twins. MiXCR, applied by TCRdb to the 5' RACE reads, yields one record per CDR3 protein. The sample shows roughly 1.6 million distinct CDR3 sequences, less than 35% of them seen only once. Sequencing was carried out using cord blood. These receptors all stem from a newborn girl in good health.

The V call is TRBV19, the J call TRBJ2-1; weak D call: TRBD2 (6 bases). The length of the CDR3 is 13 residues. CDR1 is LNHDA and CDR2 is SQIVND in the germline V gene (reference sequence). V lost 4 bases, J lost 8 bases, and 12 bases lay in between. The CDR3 DNA reads as TGTGCCAGTAGTACGGGACTCCAGGATGAGCAGTTCTTC. It translates to CASSTGLQDEQFF.

The genes are TRBV20-1 and TRBJ2-3; D is possibly TRBD1 or TRBD2 (5 bases each). V gave up 7 bases and J gave up 2 bases, with 13 bases separating them. CDR3 length equals 13 residues. In germline, CDR1 is DFQATT, CDR2 SNEGSKA (reference sequence). CDR3 protein: CSGDRALTDTQYF. The CDR3 DNA reads as TGCAGTGGGGACCGGGCCCTCACAGATACGCAGTATTTT.

The chain uses TRBV20-1 and TRBJ1-1; D perhaps matches TRBD1 (6 bases). V was trimmed by 3 bases and J by 1 base, leaving 9 bases between them. This CDR3 is 13 amino acids long. Germline V gene lookup returns CDR1 DFQATT and CDR2 SNEGSKA (reference sequence). CDR3 region: CSARLTGNTEAFF. The CDR3 region has the DNA TGCAGTGCTAGGCTGACAGGGAACACTGAAGCTTTCTTT.

The chain uses TRBV19 and TRBJ1-2, with TRBD1 identical over 12 bases. The CDR3 runs 16 residues. V gave up 5 bases and J gave up 2 bases; unmatched junction bases: 6. CDR1 is LNHDA and CDR2 is SQIVND in the germline V gene (reference sequence). CDR3 bases: TGTGCCAGTAGTGGTCGGGACAGGGGGCGGAACTATGGCTACACCTTC. Its translation: CASSGRDRGRNYGYTF.

This chain joins TRBV4-1 and TRBJ2-1; no clear D. Looked up from germline, CDR1 is MGHRA and CDR2 is YSYEKL. Deletions cut 3 bases from V and 3 bases from J, with 6 bases between. This CDR3 has 13 residues. The CDR3 nucleotides are TGCGCCAGCAGCCAGCCTAGCTACAATGAGCAGTTCTTC. This codes for CASSQPSYNEQFF.

The V gene is TRBV10-3, the J gene TRBJ1-1, with TRBD1 matching over 8 bases. The germline V gene encodes CDR1 ENHRY and CDR2 SYGVKD. The CDR3 sequence is 14 residues long. The ends lost 11 bases at V and 1 base at J; junction bases unmatched: 9. This CDR3 is CAGSTGQGNTEAFF. The CDR3 DNA reads TGTGCCGGCTCAACTGGACAGGGGAACACTGAAGCTTTCTTT.

As for this clonotype: The germline gene is not matched at one end of the junction; a read error may be the cause. The chain employs TRBV6-6 and TRBJ2-5; 8 bases agree with TRBD2. Near its end, the DNA agrees better with TRBJ2-7, so the J call may be wrong. The length of the CDR3 is 16 residues. Germline assignment: CDR1 MNHNY and CDR2 SVGAGI (reference sequence). In DNA form, the CDR3 reads TGTGCCACCAGTTACCCGAGGGTAGCGGGGACCTACGAGCAGTACTTC. Encoded protein: CATSYPRVAGTYEQYF.

This rearrangement joins TRBV6-5 to TRBJ1-2; a weak D match, TRBD1 (5 bases). V was clipped by 6 bases and J by 4 bases, with 15 bases between them. In germline, CDR1 is MNHEY, CDR2 SVGAGI. This CDR3 is built from 14 residues. CDR3: CASSSWGGPYGYTF. The CDR3 nucleotides read TGTGCCAGCAGCTCGTGGGGCGGCCCCTATGGCTACACCTTC.

This clonotype came up a few times. The junction departs from the called germline gene at one end, perhaps through a read error. The chain recombines TRBV28 with TRBJ2-7; TRBD1 matches 10 bases. This CDR3 comprises 16 residues. From germline, CDR1 is MDHEN and CDR2 SYDVKM. CDR3 residues: CASSFQGTGVTYVQYF. The DNA of the CDR3 is TGTGCCAGCAGTTTTCAGGGGACAGGGGTTACCTACGTGCAGTACTTC.

The chain is built from TRBV15 and TRBJ2-7, with 7 bases matching TRBD2. The germline V gene has CDR1 LNHNV and CDR2 YYDKDF (reference sequence). This CDR3 has 17 amino acids. V was clipped by 3 bases and J by 1 base; unmatched bases: 12. The CDR3 DNA reads as TGTGCCACCAGCAGCAAACCGTATGGGGGGGGGTCCTACGAGCAGTACTTC. Amino acids: CATSSKPYGGGSYEQYF.

The chain joins TRBV20-1 to TRBJ1-4; 10 nucleotides line up with TRBD1. Germline trimming cut 5 bases from V and 8 bases from J; bases unmatched to any gene: 8. The CDR3 loop spans 14 amino acids. Germline V gene data show CDR1 as DFQATT and CDR2 as SNEGSKA (reference sequence). The CDR3 sequence: CSARRQGAEEKLFF. The CDR3 DNA reads TGCAGTGCTCGTAGACAGGGGGCGGAGGAAAAACTGTTTTTT.

The chain carries TRBV7-2 and TRBJ2-1; 9 bases map to TRBD2. V lost 6 bases and J lost 4; bases outside the gene matches: 7. CDR1 is SGHTA and CDR2 is FQGNSA in the germline V gene. The length of the CDR3 is 15 residues. CDR3 region: CASRISGSDYNEQFF. The DNA for the CDR3 is TGTGCCAGCAGGATTAGCGGGAGTGATTACAATGAGCAGTTCTTC.

This clonotype appeared many times. The junction departs from the called germline gene at one end, perhaps through a read error. The CDR3: CASSLRQGDIQYF. CDR3 sequence (DNA): TGTGCCAGTAGTCTCCGACAGGGGGACATTCAGTACTTC. The chain employs TRBV5-1 and TRBJ2-4, with TRBD1 identical over 9 bases. The CDR3 covers 13 residues. CDR1 SGHRS and CDR2 YFSETQ come from the germline V gene.